The text below deals with one T cell receptor beta chain. The data were obtained in a study of chemoradiotherapy in HPV16-positive cancers. V was cut by 5 bases and J by 7 bases, with 17 bases left in between. CDR1 and CDR2 from the germline V gene are LNHDA and SQIVND (reference sequence). This CDR3 is built from 15 residues. The table came from immunoSEQ multiplex PCR; TCRdb's copy has only in-frame clones and leaves some out. The data hold tens of thousands of clones, with approximately 91% observed a single time. Samples were taken several times over chemoradiotherapy. This material consisted of blood, taken from a patient who underwent chemoradiotherapy. The receptor was isolated from a human donor with HPV-associated anogenital cancer. The chain uses TRBV19 and TRBJ2-2; TRBD1 or TRBD2 may be the D gene (6 bases each). CDR3 DNA: TGTGCCAGTAGTTATAGTACAGGGCGGGGCGGGGAGCTGTTTTTT. Protein sequence: CASSYSTGRGGELFF.